This T cell receptor (beta chain) was profiled in a study of cytomegalovirus exposure and HLA in healthy donors. At the time of sampling, donors were nominally healthy, though unrecorded immune exposures were likely. The PCR had 60 Vbeta and 13 Jbeta primers. Assay used: immunoSEQ multiplex PCR; TCRdb lists only in-frame clones, some missing. The sample has roughly 100,000 clones, more than 75% seen once. The CDR3 spans 13 residues. Germline values: CDR1 SGHDT, CDR2 YYEEEE. The V gene lost 2 bases and the J gene lost 5 bases, with 10 bases spanning the gap. This clone was picked up a small number of times.

The chain uses TRBV5-6 and TRBJ2-5, with D unresolved. Material: PBMCs. The TCR was taken from a young woman in good health and CMV-seropositive. The CDR3 here is CASSFEARETQYF. The DNA of the CDR3 is TGTGCCAGCAGCTTCGAAGCCCGTGAGACCCAGTACTTC.